The clone carrying this T cell receptor beta chain was found many times. This specimen comes from a study of T cells in Graves' hyperthyroidism and ophthalmopathy. What was amplified from RNA transcripts were TCR beta CDR3 regions. Researchers ran a first-round RT-PCR on the TCR CDR3 using the HTBI primer set. From the multiplex PCR reads, TCRdb called clonotypes with MiXCR, one entry per CDR3 protein. The sample records some 500,000 distinct CDR3 sequences, roughly an eighth being singletons. CDR3 size: 17 residues. V gave up 0 bases and J gave up 0 bases, with 11 bases separating them. Per germline, CDR1 SGHAT and CDR2 FQNNGV.

Sequencing was performed on blood. The origin of this receptor is a woman aged 18-29 years with Graves' hyperthyroidism. The gene calls are TRBV11-2 and TRBJ2-2; a possible D gene is TRBD2 (6 bases). CDR3 DNA sequence: TGTGCCAGCAGCTTAGATCTTCGGGACTCGAACACCGGGGAGCTGTTTTTT. Residues: CASSLDLRDSNTGELFF.